Sequencing of this T cell receptor beta chain was carried out in a study of blood T cell repertoires in COVID-19. Study context: Specimens from acute and convalescent COVID-19 originated in the United States, Italy and Spain.

Assay: immunoSEQ multiplex PCR; the TCRdb copy retains only in-frame clones and omits some. The sample has 150,000 to 200,000 clones, 85% to 90% seen once. Looked up from germline, CDR1 is MDHEN and CDR2 is SYDVKM. Trimming removed 1 base from V and 0 bases from J, with 16 bases in between. The CDR3 runs 18 residues. The TCR sequence derives from a man between 65 and 80 years old with active or convalescent COVID-19. V gene TRBV28 combines with J gene TRBJ2-1; TRBD1 might be the D (6 bases). Sequences were obtained from peripheral blood. The DNA of the CDR3 is TGTGCCAGCAGTTTATACAGGGCGGGTTGGAGCTCCTACAATGAGCAGTTCTTC. This encodes CASSLYRAGWSSYNEQFF.